A selection of T cell receptor beta chains follows, all from one sample in a study of CD8 T cells in Susac syndrome. TCRdb redid the calling of the immunoSEQ multiplex PCR reads with MiXCR, one entry per CDR3 protein. The sample has approximately 110,000 distinct CDR3 sequences, 95% to 98% seen once. Sequenced: CD4+ T cells from PBMCs. The receptors stem from a human donor in good health. CDR3s include the opening cysteine and the closing phenylalanine or tryptophan. The order of the fields is V gene, J gene, D gene, clone size, CDR3 protein, CDR3 DNA. The D gene is left open where the match is weak. The listing skips clone size in some rows; elsewhere it reads once, few, many or a size class.

>TRBV5-4|TRBJ2-5|NA|NA
CASSLGGVGETQYF
TGTGCCAGCAGCTTGGGAGGGGTCGGAGAGACCCAGTACTTC
>TRBV7-3|TRBJ2-3|TRBD2|NA
CASRAGATDTQYF
TGTGCCAGCAGGGCGGGAGCCACAGATACGCAGTATTTT
>TRBV18|TRBJ1-1|NA|NA
CASSPLDRNTEAFF
TGTGCCAGCTCACCCCTGGACAGAAACACTGAAGCTTTCTTT
>TRBV20-1|TRBJ2-5|TRBD2|NA
CSARDRVAGGSETQYF
TGCAGTGCTAGAGATCGAGTAGCGGGGGGGTCAGAGACCCAGTACTTC
>TRBV27|TRBJ2-4|NA|NA
CASKPLAKNIQYF
TGTGCCAGCAAGCCCCTAGCCAAAAACATTCAGTACTTC
>TRBV9|TRBJ2-3|NA|NA
CASSPGLWDTQYF
TGTGCCAGCAGCCCGGGACTTTGGGATACGCAGTATTTT
>TRBV7-2|TRBJ2-1|TRBD2|NA
CASSLASGSAYNEQFF
TGTGCCAGCAGCCTTGCTAGCGGGAGCGCCTACAATGAGCAGTTCTTC
>TRBV29-1|TRBJ2-2|NA|NA
CSVERAGELFF
TGCAGCGTTGAACGGGCCGGGGAGCTGTTTTTT
>TRBV30|TRBJ1-2|TRBD1|NA
CAWSFDRGQGGYTF
TGTGCCTGGAGCTTTGACAGGGGGCAAGGTGGCTACACCTTC
>TRBV19|TRBJ1-5|NA|NA
CASSLPSKVSNQPQHF
TGTGCCAGTAGTCTACCAAGCAAGGTTAGCAATCAGCCCCAGCATTTT
>TRBV6-2/TRBV6-3|TRBJ2-2|TRBD1|NA
CASSRTIPGQGSGELFF
TGTGCCAGCAGCCGAACTATTCCGGGACAGGGTTCCGGGGAGCTGTTTTTT
>TRBV7-2|TRBJ2-5|NA|NA
CASSLAGGIQETQYF
TGTGCCAGCAGCTTAGCGGGGGGTATCCAAGAGACCCAGTACTTC
>TRBV12-3/TRBV12-4|TRBJ2-5|NA|NA
CASRPPWAETQYF
TGTGCCAGCAGACCGCCGTGGGCCGAGACCCAGTACTTC
>TRBV7-3|TRBJ2-7|NA|NA
CASSSRTYEQYF
TGTGCCAGCAGCTCCAGGACGTACGAGCAGTACTTC
>TRBV4-1|TRBJ2-7|TRBD1|NA
CASSQVPGTAAAYEQYF
TGCGCCAGCAGCCAAGTGCCCGGGACAGCCGCCGCTTACGAGCAGTACTTC
>TRBV6-5|TRBJ1-1|NA|NA
CASSYSRENTEAFF
TGTGCCAGCAGTTACTCGAGGGAGAACACTGAAGCTTTCTTT
>TRBV30|TRBJ2-7|NA|once
CAWSVPERTNSYEQYF
TGTGCCTGGAGTGTACCTGAGAGGACTAACTCCTACGAGCAGTACTTC
>TRBV29-1|TRBJ2-5|TRBD1|NA
CSVERDRGRRETQYF
TGCAGCGTTGAACGCGACAGGGGTCGGCGAGAGACCCAGTACTTC
>TRBV2|TRBJ2-7|TRBD2|NA
CASRPGTSLYEQYF
TGTGCCAGCAGGCCTGGGACTAGCCTCTACGAGCAGTACTTC
>TRBV23-1|TRBJ1-2|TRBD1|NA
CASSHLRQGHGYTF
TGCGCCAGCAGTCATCTGAGACAGGGTCATGGCTACACCTTC
>TRBV5-1|TRBJ2-5|TRBD2|NA
CASSVSGGAEETQYF
TGCGCCAGCAGCGTAAGCGGGGGGGCCGAAGAGACCCAGTACTTC
>TRBV5-1|TRBJ2-7|TRBD2|NA
CASSQQGLGYYEQYF
TGCGCCAGCTCCCAACAGGGACTAGGTTACTACGAGCAGTACTTC
>TRBV15|TRBJ2-7|TRBD1|once
CATSKNMGQGHYEQYF
TGTGCCACCAGCAAAAACATGGGACAGGGCCACTACGAGCAGTACTTC
>TRBV11-2|TRBJ2-5|TRBD1|NA
CASSTGQGQETQYF
TGTGCCAGCAGCACCGGACAGGGGCAAGAGACCCAGTACTTC
>TRBV7-2|TRBJ2-4|NA|NA
CASSVVAKNIQYF
TGTGCCAGCAGCGTCGTAGCCAAAAACATTCAGTACTTC
>TRBV19|TRBJ1-5|TRBD1|NA
CASSPTGNQPQHF
TGTGCCAGTAGCCCGACAGGGAATCAGCCCCAGCATTTT
>TRBV9|TRBJ1-5|TRBD1|NA
CASSARDRPNQPQHF
TGTGCCAGCAGCGCCCGGGACAGGCCCAATCAGCCCCAGCATTTT
>TRBV29-1|TRBJ2-4|NA|once
CSVEPTRGNIQYF
TGCAGCGTTGAACCTACCCGTGGGAACATTCAGTACTTC
>TRBV5-1|TRBJ1-4|NA|NA
CASSLSGVPNEKLFF
TGCGCCAGCAGCTTGAGTGGGGTACCTAATGAAAAACTGTTTTTT
>TRBV9|TRBJ2-2|NA|NA
CASSVGRTGELFF
TGTGCCAGCAGCGTAGGTAGGACCGGGGAGCTGTTTTTT
>TRBV27|TRBJ2-7|TRBD1|NA
CASRTGGWVIGYEQYF
TGTGCCAGCAGGACAGGGGGCTGGGTTATTGGCTACGAGCAGTACTTC
>TRBV12-3/TRBV12-4|TRBJ2-5|TRBD2|NA
CASSPGTSGSIETQYF
TGTGCCAGCAGTCCCGGGACTAGCGGGAGTATAGAGACCCAGTACTTC
>TRBV5-1|TRBJ1-2|TRBD1|NA
CASSQDRAGGYTF
TGCGCCAGCAGCCAGGACAGGGCGGGTGGCTACACCTTC
>TRBV19|TRBJ2-2|NA|NA
CASSTGAVNTGELFF
TGTGCCAGTAGTACAGGAGCAGTTAACACCGGGGAGCTGTTTTTT
>TRBV19|TRBJ2-5|NA|NA
CASSTYGNPQYF
TGTGCCAGTAGTACTTACGGGAACCCCCAGTACTTC
>TRBV30|TRBJ1-2|NA|NA
CAWSVRTRGLGGDGYTF
TGTGCCTGGAGTGTTCGGACCAGAGGGCTAGGGGGGGATGGCTACACCTTC
>TRBV28|TRBJ2-7|TRBD1|NA
CASSTVTGIHEQYF
TGTGCCAGCAGTACAGTGACAGGGATCCACGAGCAGTACTTC
>TRBV29-1|TRBJ2-7|TRBD1|NA
CSVTAGTGGHEQYF
TGCAGCGTGACAGCCGGGACAGGGGGTCACGAGCAGTACTTC
>TRBV2|TRBJ2-4|TRBD1|NA
CASSGGTGITPAKNIQYF
TGTGCCAGCAGTGGGGGGACAGGGATAACTCCAGCCAAAAACATTCAGTACTTC
>TRBV4-3|TRBJ1-2|NA|NA
CASSQDAQRDGYTF
TGCGCCAGCAGCCAAGATGCACAGAGAGATGGCTACACCTTC
>TRBV28|TRBJ2-7|TRBD1|NA
CASSTTGTGNYEQYF
TGTGCCAGCAGTACCACCGGGACAGGAAACTACGAGCAGTACTTC
>TRBV15|TRBJ1-5|NA|NA
CATSRDQSPGFNQPQHF
TGTGCCACCAGCAGAGATCAAAGTCCGGGATTCAATCAGCCCCAGCATTTT
>TRBV5-6|TRBJ2-1|TRBD2|NA
CASSLAWGGLARNEQFF
TGTGCCAGCAGCTTGGCCTGGGGGGGACTAGCTAGGAATGAGCAGTTCTTC
>TRBV20-1|TRBJ2-3|TRBD2|NA
CSARGRPRSGGTDTQYF
TGCAGTGCTAGAGGGAGACCGAGAAGCGGGGGCACAGATACGCAGTATTTT
>TRBV7-9|TRBJ1-1|NA|NA
CASSLVSGLDGAFF
TGTGCCAGCAGCTTAGTTTCAGGTCTTGACGGAGCTTTCTTT